Presented here are 18 T cell receptor beta chains from one specimen sequenced in a study of T cell responses to AZD1222 COVID-19 vaccine. Sequencing used immunoSEQ multiplex PCR; TCRdb keeps in-frame clones, though not all of them. The sample records more than 250,000 clones, 85% to 95% being singletons. The input for sequencing was peripheral blood, taken on day 0 of AZD1222 vaccination. Receptors were obtained from an adult in good health.

The chain carries TRBV2 and TRBJ2-7, with unresolved D. CDR1 is SNHLY and CDR2 is FYNNEI in the germline V gene. The V end was cut by 3 bases, the J end by 1 base, with 13 bases between. The CDR3 totals 15 residues. The CDR3: CASSDLDGYSYEQYF. The CDR3 DNA follows: TGTGCCAGCAGTGACCTTGATGGATATTCCTACGAGCAGTACTTC.

The chain employs TRBV2 and TRBJ2-7; tentatively, D is TRBD2 (5 bases). This CDR3 contains 13 residues. Germline V gene lookup returns CDR1 SNHLY and CDR2 FYNNEI. V lost 7 bases to trimming and J lost 2 bases, with 12 bases between them. The CDR3 spells CASTSSGPYEQYF. In DNA form, the CDR3 reads TGTGCCAGCACATCAAGCGGTCCCTACGAGCAGTACTTC.

The chain uses TRBV9 and TRBJ1-2; tentatively, D is TRBD1 (6 bases). The CDR3 length is 13 residues. The germline V gene has CDR1 SGDLS and CDR2 YYNGEE. Trimming took off 4 bases at V and 7 bases at J, with 14 bases between the two ends. This CDR3 is CASSPREGVGYTF. CDR3 in DNA: TGTGCCAGCAGCCCGAGAGAGGGGGTTGGCTACACCTTC.

V is TRBV28 and J is TRBJ1-2, with TRBD1 matching 8 bases. This CDR3 is built from 14 residues. V was pared by 3 bases and J by 7 bases, with 7 bases of the junction left unmatched. In germline, CDR1 is MDHEN, CDR2 SYDVKM. Here the CDR3 reads CASSFQGARSGYTF. The DNA for the CDR3 is TGTGCCAGCAGTTTCCAGGGGGCGCGAAGTGGCTACACCTTC.

The chain combines TRBV5-6 with TRBJ1-1, with D possibly TRBD1 on 6 matching bases. This CDR3 is built from 13 residues. The germline CDR1 and CDR2 sequences are SGHDT and YYEEEE. V was trimmed by 4 bases and J by 6 bases, leaving 13 bases between them. The CDR3 here is CASSDGGWAEAFF. The CDR3 nucleotides read TGTGCCAGCAGCGACGGGGGCTGGGCTGAAGCTTTCTTT. The variable domain in full, completed from reference TRBV5-6 and TRBJ1-1, reads DAGVTQSPTHLIKTRGQQVTLRCSPKSGHDTVSWYQQALGQGPQFIFQYYEEEERQRGNFPDRFSGHQFPNYSSELNVNALLLGDSALYLCASSDGGWAEAFFGQGTRLTVV.

This chain connects TRBV5-1 to TRBJ2-1; possibly TRBD2 for D (5 bases). CDR3 length: 14 amino acids. Trimming took 4 bases from V and 2 from J, leaving 10 bases between them. The germline gives CDR1 SGHRS, CDR2 YFSETQ. The CDR3 protein is CASSAGRAYNEQFF. CDR3 nucleotides: TGCGCCAGCAGCGCGGGTAGGGCCTACAATGAGCAGTTCTTC.

The chain joins TRBV5-6 to TRBJ2-7; D is perhaps TRBD2 (5 bases). Trimming pared 4 bases from V and 7 bases from J, leaving 15 bases between. Per the germline V gene, CDR1 is SGHDT and CDR2 is YYEEEE. CDR3 length: 13 residues. The CDR3 loop reads CASSIGPGGEQYF. The CDR3, as DNA: TGTGCCAGCAGCATCGGGCCCGGCGGGGAGCAGTACTTC.

The table lists this clone with a count of one. The chain has TRBV11-3 and TRBJ2-2, with a possible D match to TRBD2 (5 bases). V lost 6 bases and J lost 10, with 15 bases in between. The CDR3 consists of 13 residues. Per germline, CDR1 SGHNT and CDR2 YENEEA. The CDR3 bases are TGTGCCAGCAGGCGCGGGTCTGGGGAGGAGCTGTTTTTT. It encodes CASRRGSGEELFF.

The J gene is TRBJ1-6, the V gene TRBV7-3; possibly TRBD1 for D (6 bases). The CDR3 runs to 15 residues. Trimming took 5 bases from V and 5 from J, leaving 13 bases between them. Looked up from germline, CDR1 is SGHTA and CDR2 is FQGTGA. The CDR3 spells CASSEQGGNNSPLHF. For the CDR3, the DNA is TGTGCCAGCAGCGAACAGGGAGGAAATAATTCACCCCTCCACTTT.

V usage is TRBV5-1 and J usage is TRBJ2-7; possibly TRBD1 or TRBD2 for D (5 bases each). This CDR3 is built from 17 residues. Germline CDR1 is SGHRS and CDR2 is YFSETQ. Trimming pared 4 bases from V and 4 bases from J, leaving 24 bases between. As DNA, the CDR3 is TGCGCCAGCAGCAGTAATACCGGGACCCACTCCATTTACGAGCAGTACTTC. Protein: CASSSNTGTHSIYEQYF.

V usage is TRBV28 and J usage is TRBJ2-5, with 15 bases identical to TRBD2. The CDR3 has 17 residues. CDR1 and CDR2 (germline): MDHEN, SYDVKM. J lost 3 bases, V lost 6 bases, and 8 bases had no gene match. CDR3 DNA: TGTGCCAGCAGCCCCGGGACTAGCGGGGGGAACAAAGAGACCCAGTACTTC. This sequence encodes CASSPGTSGGNKETQYF.

The chain combines TRBV18 with TRBJ1-3; the D is unclear. V lost 3 bases and J 4 bases, leaving 25 bases between the germline ends. The CDR3 is made up of 19 amino acids. CDR1 and CDR2 from the germline V gene are KGHSH and LQKENI. This CDR3 is CASSPFPDGSSLSGNTIYF. Written as DNA, the CDR3 is TGTGCCAGCTCACCCTTCCCGGACGGCTCAAGTTTATCCGGAAACACCATATATTTT.

This chain joins TRBV6-5 and TRBJ2-7; D is possibly TRBD1 (5 bases). The germline gives CDR1 MNHEY, CDR2 SVGAGI. The CDR3 covers 14 residues. V was trimmed by 5 bases and J by 0 bases, leaving 11 bases between them. As DNA, the CDR3 is TGTGCCAGCAGTCGAGGACAACTCTCCTACGAGCAGTACTTC. This encodes CASSRGQLSYEQYF.

The genes are TRBV7-2 and TRBJ2-2; D ambiguous. Per the germline V gene, CDR1 is SGHTA and CDR2 is FQGNSA. Trimming shortened V by 3 bases and J by 2 bases, and 7 bases separated the two germline ends. The CDR3 length is 14 residues. The CDR3 sequence is CASSFQSNTGELFF. CDR3 sequence (DNA): TGTGCCAGCAGCTTCCAGAGTAACACCGGGGAGCTGTTTTTT.

V is TRBV27 and J is TRBJ2-5; 8 bases are a match to TRBD2. Germline values: CDR1 MNHEY, CDR2 SMNVEV (reference sequence). J lost 1 base, V lost 5 bases, and 3 bases had no gene match. This CDR3 has 14 amino acids. The CDR3 DNA reads TGTGCCAGCAGTATAGCGGGGACCCAAGAGACCCAGTACTTC. This codes for CASSIAGTQETQYF.

With regard to this clone: Additional DNA sequences in this sample encode the identical CDR3. The chain couples TRBV27 to TRBJ1-1; the D is unclear. V shed 3 bases and J shed 1 base, with 6 bases lying between them. Germline assignment: CDR1 MNHEY and CDR2 SMNVEV (reference sequence). This CDR3 region has 13 residues. CDR3 in amino acids: CASSLSPNTEAFF. CDR3 DNA: TGTGCCAGCAGTTTGAGCCCGAACACTGAAGCTTTCTTT.

V gene TRBV2 combines with J gene TRBJ2-7; 7 nucleotides line up with TRBD1. V dropped 7 bases and J dropped 5; count of bases not matched to a gene: 14. CDR1 and CDR2 (germline): SNHLY, FYNNEI. The CDR3 length is 15 residues. The CDR3 loop reads CASTLWGRGKNEQYF. The CDR3 DNA is TGTGCCAGCACCCTCTGGGGCAGGGGGAAGAACGAGCAGTACTTC.

The chain recombines TRBV28 with TRBJ1-2, with 8 bases identical to TRBD1. Germline assignment: CDR1 MDHEN and CDR2 SYDVKM. This CDR3 contains 16 residues. V was pared by 3 bases and J by 0 bases, with 6 bases of the junction left unmatched. The CDR3 bases are TGTGCCAGCAGTTTCCGGACAGGGAGAGCTAACTATGGCTACACCTTC. Encoded protein: CASSFRTGRANYGYTF.